The 28 T cell receptor beta chains reported below all come from one sample, sequenced in a study of blood T cell repertoires in COVID-19. Assay used: immunoSEQ multiplex PCR; TCRdb lists only in-frame clones, some missing. The sample lists about 78,000 clones; around nine tenths were seen once. Sequences were obtained from peripheral blood. These receptors came from a man aged 45-65 years with active or convalescent COVID-19.

This clone was counted at least ten times. The rearrangement joins TRBV7-2 to TRBJ2-7; 8 positions match TRBD1. CDR3 size: 14 residues. Losses at the gene ends were 4 bases for V and 6 bases for J; bases not matched to a gene: 8. CDR1 and CDR2 from the germline V gene are SGHTA and FQGNSA. CDR3 sequence (DNA): TGTGCCAGCAGCTCACGGACAGGGTTGGTCGAGCAGTACTTC. Translated, it gives CASSSRTGLVEQYF.

This chain links TRBV11-2 with TRBJ1-4, with a tentative D call TRBD1 (6 bases). This CDR3 spans 13 amino acids. V lost 3 bases and J 8 bases, leaving 10 bases between the germline ends. The germline V gene encodes CDR1 SGHAT and CDR2 FQNNGV. The CDR3, as DNA: TGTGCCAGCAGCTTGAACAGGGTGGAAAAACTGTTTTTT. Its translation: CASSLNRVEKLFF.

The gene calls are TRBV20-1 and TRBJ2-7, with 9 positions matching TRBD1. The CDR3 covers 16 residues. Germline lookup yields CDR1 DFQATT and CDR2 SNEGSKA (reference sequence). Trimming removed 3 bases from V and 2 bases from J; junction bases left unmatched: 11. CDR3 residues: CSASPHGQGPPYEQYF. CDR3 DNA: TGCAGTGCTAGTCCCCACGGACAGGGGCCCCCCTACGAGCAGTACTTC.

The rearrangement uses TRBV29-1 and TRBJ1-2, with D uncertain. Germline V lookup: CDR1 SQVTM, CDR2 ANQGSEA. V was trimmed by 0 bases and J by 14 bases, leaving 13 bases between them. This CDR3 has 11 amino acids. The CDR3 nucleotides are TGCAGCGTTGAAGATAGGAAGGAGAGGACCTTC. This codes for CSVEDRKERTF.

V is TRBV15 and J is TRBJ1-4; 9 bases line up with TRBD1. The CDR3 is 15 amino acids. Germline trimming cut 5 bases from V and 5 bases from J; bases unmatched to any gene: 6. Germline V gene data show CDR1 as LNHNV and CDR2 as YYDKDF (reference sequence). The CDR3 DNA is TGTGCCACCAGCGCACAGACAGGGGGGAATGAAAAACTGTTTTTT. The encoded protein is CATSAQTGGNEKLFF.

This rearrangement joins TRBV19 to TRBJ2-2; tentatively, D is TRBD1 (7 bases). The germline V gene encodes CDR1 LNHDA and CDR2 SQIVND (reference sequence). V gave up 5 bases and J gave up 4 bases, with 14 bases separating them. This CDR3 is built from 15 residues. CDR3 nucleotides: TGTGCCAGTAGTTTCAGGGGGGTAGGCACCGGGGAGCTGTTTTTT. Its translation: CASSFRGVGTGELFF.

V gene TRBV4-3 combines with J gene TRBJ1-3, with a tentative D call TRBD1 (6 bases). Trimming took 0 bases from V and 2 from J, leaving 11 bases between them. The germline V gene encodes CDR1 LGHNA and CDR2 YSLEER. The CDR3 loop spans 16 amino acids. CDR3 in DNA: TGCGCCAGCAGCCAAGATCCAGGGGCAGCTGGAAACACCATATATTTT. As protein: CASSQDPGAAGNTIYF.

The rearrangement links TRBV5-1 to TRBJ2-3; a possible D gene is TRBD1 (6 bases). CDR1 SGHRS and CDR2 YFSETQ come from the germline V gene. This CDR3 is 13 amino acids long. V lost 8 bases, J lost 2 bases, and 12 bases lay in between. CDR3 DNA: TGCGCCAGTTCTAAGGGGGACACAGATACGCAGTATTTT. This sequence encodes CASSKGDTDTQYF.

V usage is TRBV6-5 and J usage is TRBJ2-5, with D perhaps matching TRBD1 (6 bases). The V gene's germline CDR1 is MNHEY and CDR2 SVGAGI. This CDR3 region has 13 residues. Trimming left V 8 bases short and J 0 bases short, with 10 bases between. The CDR3: CASLDRYQETQYF. The DNA of the CDR3 is TGTGCCAGCCTGGACAGATACCAAGAGACCCAGTACTTC.

V is TRBV4-1 and J is TRBJ2-1; TRBD2 matches at 9 bases. The length of the CDR3 is 15 residues. Germline V gene data show CDR1 as MGHRA and CDR2 as YSYEKL. Trimming cost V 0 bases and J 14 bases; bases outside gene matches: 11. DNA of the CDR3: TGCGCCAGCAGCCAAGACCATGATCGCGGGGGGGCGAAGTTCTTC. This codes for CASSQDHDRGGAKFF.

The J gene is TRBJ2-3, the V gene TRBV28; 10 nucleotides match TRBD2. The CDR3 spans 16 residues. With V trimmed by 6 bases and J by 6 bases, 12 bases remained unmatched. Germline CDR1 is MDHEN and CDR2 is SYDVKM. CDR3 in amino acids: CASSKSSGGLYDTQYF. The CDR3 DNA follows: TGTGCCAGCAGCAAATCTAGCGGGGGACTTTACGATACGCAGTATTTT.

The V and J genes are TRBV6-6 and TRBJ1-3; 9 bases agree with TRBD1. The CDR3 spans 15 residues. The germline gives CDR1 MNHNY, CDR2 SVGAGI (reference sequence). V dropped 6 bases and J dropped 4; count of bases not matched to a gene: 7. The CDR3 DNA reads TGTGCCAGCAGGAAACAGGGGGCATTCGGAAACACCATATATTTT. As protein: CASRKQGAFGNTIYF.

The J gene is TRBJ1-5, the V gene TRBV29-1; D is unresolved. The CDR3 runs to 13 residues. Germline V lookup: CDR1 SQVTM, CDR2 ANQGSEA. Between the trimmed V and J ends, which lost 5 bases and 7 bases, there was a span of 15 bases. CDR3 DNA sequence: TGCAGCGTTTCAACCCAGGAGGGCCAGCCCCAGCATTTT. As protein: CSVSTQEGQPQHF. The full variable domain, in which reference TRBV29-1 and TRBJ1-5 provide the parts outside the CDR3, is SAVISQKPSRDICQRGTSLTIQCQVDSQVTMMFWYRQQPGQSLTLIATANQGSEATYESGFVIDKFPISRPNLTFSTLTVSNMSPEDSSIYLCSVSTQEGQPQHFGDGTRLSIL.

This CDR3 reads CASSRTGRYGYTF. CDR3 bases: TGTGCCAGCAGCCGGACCGGGAGATATGGCTACACCTTC. The rearrangement links TRBV28 to TRBJ1-2; D is undetermined. With 6 bases removed from V and 5 bases from J, the gap between germline ends came to 13 bases. The CDR3 is 13 amino acids. Looked up from germline, CDR1 is MDHEN and CDR2 is SYDVKM.

The rearrangement uses TRBV19 and TRBJ2-1; 11 nucleotides match TRBD2. From germline, CDR1 is LNHDA and CDR2 SQIVND (reference sequence). The CDR3 is 14 residues long. Losses at the gene ends were 8 bases for V and 4 bases for J; bases not matched to a gene: 4. The CDR3 DNA reads as TGTGCCAGTTCAGGACTAGCGGGTTACAATGAGCAGTTCTTC. Its protein product is CASSGLAGYNEQFF.

The V call is TRBV5-8, the J call TRBJ2-7, with TRBD2 identical over 8 bases. Trimming removed 4 bases from V and 7 bases from J; junction bases left unmatched: 13. Germline V lookup: CDR1 SGHTS, CDR2 YDEGEE. The length of the CDR3 is 15 residues. CDR3 residues: CASSPPGAGGGEQYV. CDR3 coding DNA: TGTGCCAGCAGCCCCCCGGGGGCGGGGGGTGGTGAGCAGTACGTC.

This chain connects TRBV18 to TRBJ1-2; D not certain. V lost 0 bases and J lost 3, with 8 bases in between. CDR3 length: 14 residues. CDR1 is KGHSH, CDR2 LQKENI, per germline. CDR3 nucleotide sequence: TGTGCCAGCTCACCACCCTTGAGGGACTATGGCTACACCTTC. As protein: CASSPPLRDYGYTF.

This clone has a handful of counts. The chain uses TRBV7-9 and TRBJ1-2, with TRBD1 as a possible D gene (5 bases). CDR1 and CDR2 from the germline V gene are SEHNR and FQNEAQ (reference sequence). V was trimmed by 3 bases and J by 10 bases, leaving 9 bases between them. The CDR3 spans 11 residues. The CDR3: CASSLTEVYTF. As DNA, the CDR3 is TGTGCCAGCAGCTTGACAGAGGTCTACACCTTC.

The chain has TRBV5-1 and TRBJ2-2, with TRBD2 identical over 9 bases. In germline, CDR1 is SGHRS, CDR2 YFSETQ. CDR3 length: 15 residues. J was trimmed by 2 bases and V by 2 bases; bases with no gene match: 1. CDR3 bases: TGCGCCAGCAGCTTTAGCGGGGGTAACACCGGGGAGCTGTTTTTT. Translating gives CASSFSGGNTGELFF.

The chain uses TRBV6-4 and TRBJ2-2; D perhaps matches TRBD2 (6 bases). Trimming shortened V by 10 bases and J by 0 bases, and 12 bases separated the two germline ends. Germline V lookup: CDR1 MRHNA, CDR2 SNTAGT. The length of the CDR3 is 14 residues. The CDR3 reads CATSGDSNTGELFF. The DNA for the CDR3 is TGTGCCACTTCGGGGGATTCGAACACCGGGGAGCTGTTTTTT.

This chain links TRBV28 with TRBJ2-5; 12 bases agree with TRBD1. From germline, CDR1 is MDHEN and CDR2 SYDVKM. V shed 6 bases, J shed 5 bases, and the junction held 4 bases outside the gene matches. This CDR3 comprises 14 residues. The CDR3 DNA reads TGTGCCAGCAGGGGGGACAGGGGGCATGAGACCCAGTACTTC. It yields the protein CASRGDRGHETQYF. The full variable domain, with the rest looked up from reference TRBV28 and TRBJ2-5, is DVKVTQSSRYLVKRTGEKVFLECVQDMDHENMFWYRQDPGLGLRLIYFSYDVKMKEKGDIPEGYSVSREKKERFSLILESASTNQTSMYLCASRGDRGHETQYFGPGTRLLVL.

This chain connects TRBV19 to TRBJ1-4; perhaps TRBD1 as D (5 bases). Trimming removed 6 bases from V and 0 bases from J, with 20 bases in between. The germline gives CDR1 LNHDA, CDR2 SQIVND (reference sequence). There are 18 residues in the CDR3. CDR3: CASRSQGSPTATNEKLFF. CDR3 nucleotides: TGTGCCAGTAGATCCCAGGGTTCTCCTACTGCAACTAATGAAAAACTGTTTTTT.

The CDR3 region is CASSTGTGRYNEQFF. CDR3 coding DNA: TGTGCCAGTAGTACCGGGACAGGGAGATACAATGAGCAGTTCTTC. The chain carries TRBV19 and TRBJ2-1, with 9 positions matching TRBD1. Germline CDR1 reads LNHDA; CDR2 reads SQIVND (reference sequence). This CDR3 is 15 amino acids long. V lost 4 bases, J lost 4 bases, and 5 bases stayed unmatched.

The chain combines TRBV5-1 with TRBJ2-2; no definite D call. The length of the CDR3 is 14 residues. From germline, CDR1 is SGHRS and CDR2 YFSETQ. The ends were cut back, 2 bases at V and 1 base at J, with 6 bases in the middle. CDR3 sequence (DNA): TGCGCCAGCAGCTTACAGCTGAACACCGGGGAGCTGTTTTTT. Translating gives CASSLQLNTGELFF.

This rearrangement joins TRBV5-6 to TRBJ2-5; D is possibly TRBD1 (5 bases). Trimming pared 0 bases from V and 5 bases from J, leaving 11 bases between. This CDR3 comprises 14 residues. Germline CDR1 and CDR2: SGHDT and YYEEEE. CDR3 bases: TGTGCCAGCAGCTTGGTAGCAGGGCGGGAGACCCAGTACTTC. Protein: CASSLVAGRETQYF.

This rearrangement joins TRBV5-8 to TRBJ2-5; a possible D gene is TRBD1 (6 bases). The CDR3 has 15 amino acids. The germline V gene has CDR1 SGHTS and CDR2 YDEGEE. Trimming shortened V by 0 bases and J by 5 bases, and 14 bases separated the two germline ends. The CDR3 DNA is TGTGCCAGCAGCTTGGAGCAGGGGTTCGGGGAGACCCAGTACTTC. It translates to CASSLEQGFGETQYF.

V is TRBV29-1 and J is TRBJ1-1; D is uncertain. The germline V gene has CDR1 SQVTM and CDR2 ANQGSEA. The V and J ends lost 2 bases and 4 bases respectively, with 11 bases between them. The CDR3 runs to 13 residues. The CDR3 loop reads CSVESGTSTEAFF. In DNA, the CDR3 is TGCAGCGTTGAATCGGGAACCAGCACTGAAGCTTTCTTT.

The chain joins TRBV4-2 to TRBJ2-1, with D possibly matching TRBD2 (7 bases). The CDR3 is 19 amino acids. The V gene's germline CDR1 is LGHNA and CDR2 YNFKEQ. Trimming pared 0 bases from V and 0 bases from J, leaving 18 bases between. The CDR3, as DNA: TGTGCCAGCAGCCAAGATACCCCGGGGGGCCCAAGCTCCTACAATGAGCAGTTCTTC. Protein sequence: CASSQDTPGGPSSYNEQFF.